The present entry profiles one T cell receptor (beta chain) with its context. This entry comes from a study of blood T cell repertoires in COVID-19. Source study methods: The assay estimated nucleated cells by amplifying reference gene primers. Repertoires were generated with immunoSEQ multiplex PCR, while TCRdb's copy carries only in-frame clones and drops some. That table gives V, J and clone size, and the DNA gave D and trimming. The sample carries 250,000 to 300,000 clones, roughly 83% recorded once. The V and J ends lost 7 bases and 7 bases respectively, with 8 bases between them. CDR1 is DFQATT and CDR2 is SNEGSKA in the germline V gene (reference sequence). The CDR3 runs 10 residues.

This TCR was recovered from a man between 60 and 75 years old who had recovered from COVID-19. The chain carries TRBV20-1 and TRBJ2-4; D is possibly TRBD2 (6 bases). Sequencing was performed on peripheral blood. DNA of the CDR3: TGCAGTGAAGGAGGGAACATTCAGTACTTC. This encodes CSEGGNIQYF.